The T cell receptor (beta chain) described here comes from a study of metastatic and nonmetastatic thyroid tumors. Study overall: Both malignant and benign thyroid patients supplied peripheral blood and tumor or nodule tissue samples, across which the repertoires of these patients were then compared. The study, taken as a whole, reports: In both blood and tumor samples, TCR beta diversity was reported significantly higher for malignant than benign nodules.

All patients were treatment-naive before thyroid surgery. Germline V gene lookup returns CDR1 KGHSH and CDR2 LQKENI. This CDR3 comprises 15 residues. V gave up 9 bases and J gave up 3 bases, with 17 bases separating them. Source study methods: A classifier of distant metastasis in papillary thyroid cancer was built from CDR3 differences (across clinicopathological groups). TCRdb reanalyzed the PCR reads with MiXCR. What appears here as the V and J calls and clone size reflects TCRdb's work, not the paper's. The sample has approximately 58,000 clones; approximately 22% are singletons. Of note for this clone: Its antigen is unidentified.

V usage is TRBV18 and J usage is TRBJ2-2, with D maybe TRBD1 (5 bases). The sequence derives from a female donor with papillary thyroid cancer or a benign thyroid nodule (not recorded which). Some clones in this sample may be carry-over from other donors' samples. The sample comprised blood. The CDR3 sequence: CASYDDSAYTGELFF. The DNA of the CDR3 is TGTGCCAGTTACGACGACAGCGCGTACACCGGGGAGCTGTTTTTT.